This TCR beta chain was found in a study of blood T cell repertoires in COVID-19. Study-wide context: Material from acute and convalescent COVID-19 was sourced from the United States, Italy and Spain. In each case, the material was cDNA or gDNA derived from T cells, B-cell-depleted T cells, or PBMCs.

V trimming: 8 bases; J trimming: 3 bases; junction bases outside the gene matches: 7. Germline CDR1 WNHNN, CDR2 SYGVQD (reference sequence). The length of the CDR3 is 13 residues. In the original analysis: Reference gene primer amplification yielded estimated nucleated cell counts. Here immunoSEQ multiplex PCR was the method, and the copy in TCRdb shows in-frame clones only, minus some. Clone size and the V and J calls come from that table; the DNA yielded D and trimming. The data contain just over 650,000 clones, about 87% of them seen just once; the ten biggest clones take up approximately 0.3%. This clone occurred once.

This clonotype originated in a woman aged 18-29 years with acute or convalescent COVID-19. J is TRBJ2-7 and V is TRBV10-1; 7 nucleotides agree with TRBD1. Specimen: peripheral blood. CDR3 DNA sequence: TGCGCCAGCGCTCGACAGGGACACTACGAGCAGTACTTC. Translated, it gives CASARQGHYEQYF.